The rows below give T cell receptor beta chains drawn from one sample of a study of technical replicates of blood from a handful of donors. Repertoires were generated with immunoSEQ multiplex PCR, while TCRdb's copy carries only in-frame clones and drops some. The profile covers about 87,000 clones, with about 95% appearing a single time and 0.34% taken by the ten largest. The source material was T cells isolated from PBMCs. The source of these receptors is a human donor in good health. Each CDR3 is given with its conserved first and last residue. A D gene is named only where the DNA matches it firmly.

d_gene: NA
j_gene: TRBJ2-6
v_gene: TRBV5-4
CDR3nt: TGTGCCAGCAGCTTAGAACTCTCTGGGGCCAACGTCCTGACTTTC
CDR3aa: CASSLELSGANVLTF

d_gene: NA
j_gene: TRBJ1-1
v_gene: TRBV2
CDR3nt: TGTGCCAGCAGAGGGACTTTGGACACTGAAGCTTTCTTT
CDR3aa: CASRGTLDTEAFF

d_gene: TRBD2
j_gene: TRBJ2-1
v_gene: TRBV5-4
CDR3nt: TGTGCCAGCAGCTTGAAAACTAGCGGGGCCTACAATGAGCAGTTCTTC
CDR3aa: CASSLKTSGAYNEQFF

d_gene: TRBD2
j_gene: TRBJ2-1
v_gene: TRBV10-3
CDR3nt: TGTGCCATCAGTGAGTCTACGACAGGGATGAGGACTAGCGGGACCCACGACTTTCGGTTCTTC
CDR3aa: CAISESTTGMRTSGTHDFRFF

d_gene: NA
j_gene: TRBJ1-2
v_gene: TRBV7-9
CDR3nt: TGTGCCAGCAGCCACATGGACGGGGCTAACTATGGCTACACCTTC
CDR3aa: CASSHMDGANYGYTF

d_gene: TRBD1
j_gene: TRBJ2-3
v_gene: TRBV6-1
CDR3nt: TGTGCCAGCAGTGTCAGGGGGCTATCAGATACGCAGTATTTT
CDR3aa: CASSVRGLSDTQYF

d_gene: NA
j_gene: TRBJ1-1
v_gene: TRBV6-5
CDR3nt: TGTGCCAGCAGTTTGGACAGCTCTGAAGCTTTCTTT
CDR3aa: CASSLDSSEAFF

d_gene: TRBD2
j_gene: TRBJ2-2
v_gene: TRBV19
CDR3nt: TGTGCCAGTAGTAAGGGACTAGCGGGAGGGCCAACCGGGGAGCTGTTTTTT
CDR3aa: CASSKGLAGGPTGELFF

d_gene: NA
j_gene: TRBJ2-7
v_gene: TRBV7-2
CDR3nt: TGTGCCAGCAGACGCGCTGGGAGTTACGAGCAGTACTTC
CDR3aa: CASRRAGSYEQYF

d_gene: NA
j_gene: TRBJ1-2
v_gene: TRBV9
CDR3nt: TGTGCCAGCAGCGTAGGGCCCCACCAACGTGGCTACACCTTC
CDR3aa: CASSVGPHQRGYTF